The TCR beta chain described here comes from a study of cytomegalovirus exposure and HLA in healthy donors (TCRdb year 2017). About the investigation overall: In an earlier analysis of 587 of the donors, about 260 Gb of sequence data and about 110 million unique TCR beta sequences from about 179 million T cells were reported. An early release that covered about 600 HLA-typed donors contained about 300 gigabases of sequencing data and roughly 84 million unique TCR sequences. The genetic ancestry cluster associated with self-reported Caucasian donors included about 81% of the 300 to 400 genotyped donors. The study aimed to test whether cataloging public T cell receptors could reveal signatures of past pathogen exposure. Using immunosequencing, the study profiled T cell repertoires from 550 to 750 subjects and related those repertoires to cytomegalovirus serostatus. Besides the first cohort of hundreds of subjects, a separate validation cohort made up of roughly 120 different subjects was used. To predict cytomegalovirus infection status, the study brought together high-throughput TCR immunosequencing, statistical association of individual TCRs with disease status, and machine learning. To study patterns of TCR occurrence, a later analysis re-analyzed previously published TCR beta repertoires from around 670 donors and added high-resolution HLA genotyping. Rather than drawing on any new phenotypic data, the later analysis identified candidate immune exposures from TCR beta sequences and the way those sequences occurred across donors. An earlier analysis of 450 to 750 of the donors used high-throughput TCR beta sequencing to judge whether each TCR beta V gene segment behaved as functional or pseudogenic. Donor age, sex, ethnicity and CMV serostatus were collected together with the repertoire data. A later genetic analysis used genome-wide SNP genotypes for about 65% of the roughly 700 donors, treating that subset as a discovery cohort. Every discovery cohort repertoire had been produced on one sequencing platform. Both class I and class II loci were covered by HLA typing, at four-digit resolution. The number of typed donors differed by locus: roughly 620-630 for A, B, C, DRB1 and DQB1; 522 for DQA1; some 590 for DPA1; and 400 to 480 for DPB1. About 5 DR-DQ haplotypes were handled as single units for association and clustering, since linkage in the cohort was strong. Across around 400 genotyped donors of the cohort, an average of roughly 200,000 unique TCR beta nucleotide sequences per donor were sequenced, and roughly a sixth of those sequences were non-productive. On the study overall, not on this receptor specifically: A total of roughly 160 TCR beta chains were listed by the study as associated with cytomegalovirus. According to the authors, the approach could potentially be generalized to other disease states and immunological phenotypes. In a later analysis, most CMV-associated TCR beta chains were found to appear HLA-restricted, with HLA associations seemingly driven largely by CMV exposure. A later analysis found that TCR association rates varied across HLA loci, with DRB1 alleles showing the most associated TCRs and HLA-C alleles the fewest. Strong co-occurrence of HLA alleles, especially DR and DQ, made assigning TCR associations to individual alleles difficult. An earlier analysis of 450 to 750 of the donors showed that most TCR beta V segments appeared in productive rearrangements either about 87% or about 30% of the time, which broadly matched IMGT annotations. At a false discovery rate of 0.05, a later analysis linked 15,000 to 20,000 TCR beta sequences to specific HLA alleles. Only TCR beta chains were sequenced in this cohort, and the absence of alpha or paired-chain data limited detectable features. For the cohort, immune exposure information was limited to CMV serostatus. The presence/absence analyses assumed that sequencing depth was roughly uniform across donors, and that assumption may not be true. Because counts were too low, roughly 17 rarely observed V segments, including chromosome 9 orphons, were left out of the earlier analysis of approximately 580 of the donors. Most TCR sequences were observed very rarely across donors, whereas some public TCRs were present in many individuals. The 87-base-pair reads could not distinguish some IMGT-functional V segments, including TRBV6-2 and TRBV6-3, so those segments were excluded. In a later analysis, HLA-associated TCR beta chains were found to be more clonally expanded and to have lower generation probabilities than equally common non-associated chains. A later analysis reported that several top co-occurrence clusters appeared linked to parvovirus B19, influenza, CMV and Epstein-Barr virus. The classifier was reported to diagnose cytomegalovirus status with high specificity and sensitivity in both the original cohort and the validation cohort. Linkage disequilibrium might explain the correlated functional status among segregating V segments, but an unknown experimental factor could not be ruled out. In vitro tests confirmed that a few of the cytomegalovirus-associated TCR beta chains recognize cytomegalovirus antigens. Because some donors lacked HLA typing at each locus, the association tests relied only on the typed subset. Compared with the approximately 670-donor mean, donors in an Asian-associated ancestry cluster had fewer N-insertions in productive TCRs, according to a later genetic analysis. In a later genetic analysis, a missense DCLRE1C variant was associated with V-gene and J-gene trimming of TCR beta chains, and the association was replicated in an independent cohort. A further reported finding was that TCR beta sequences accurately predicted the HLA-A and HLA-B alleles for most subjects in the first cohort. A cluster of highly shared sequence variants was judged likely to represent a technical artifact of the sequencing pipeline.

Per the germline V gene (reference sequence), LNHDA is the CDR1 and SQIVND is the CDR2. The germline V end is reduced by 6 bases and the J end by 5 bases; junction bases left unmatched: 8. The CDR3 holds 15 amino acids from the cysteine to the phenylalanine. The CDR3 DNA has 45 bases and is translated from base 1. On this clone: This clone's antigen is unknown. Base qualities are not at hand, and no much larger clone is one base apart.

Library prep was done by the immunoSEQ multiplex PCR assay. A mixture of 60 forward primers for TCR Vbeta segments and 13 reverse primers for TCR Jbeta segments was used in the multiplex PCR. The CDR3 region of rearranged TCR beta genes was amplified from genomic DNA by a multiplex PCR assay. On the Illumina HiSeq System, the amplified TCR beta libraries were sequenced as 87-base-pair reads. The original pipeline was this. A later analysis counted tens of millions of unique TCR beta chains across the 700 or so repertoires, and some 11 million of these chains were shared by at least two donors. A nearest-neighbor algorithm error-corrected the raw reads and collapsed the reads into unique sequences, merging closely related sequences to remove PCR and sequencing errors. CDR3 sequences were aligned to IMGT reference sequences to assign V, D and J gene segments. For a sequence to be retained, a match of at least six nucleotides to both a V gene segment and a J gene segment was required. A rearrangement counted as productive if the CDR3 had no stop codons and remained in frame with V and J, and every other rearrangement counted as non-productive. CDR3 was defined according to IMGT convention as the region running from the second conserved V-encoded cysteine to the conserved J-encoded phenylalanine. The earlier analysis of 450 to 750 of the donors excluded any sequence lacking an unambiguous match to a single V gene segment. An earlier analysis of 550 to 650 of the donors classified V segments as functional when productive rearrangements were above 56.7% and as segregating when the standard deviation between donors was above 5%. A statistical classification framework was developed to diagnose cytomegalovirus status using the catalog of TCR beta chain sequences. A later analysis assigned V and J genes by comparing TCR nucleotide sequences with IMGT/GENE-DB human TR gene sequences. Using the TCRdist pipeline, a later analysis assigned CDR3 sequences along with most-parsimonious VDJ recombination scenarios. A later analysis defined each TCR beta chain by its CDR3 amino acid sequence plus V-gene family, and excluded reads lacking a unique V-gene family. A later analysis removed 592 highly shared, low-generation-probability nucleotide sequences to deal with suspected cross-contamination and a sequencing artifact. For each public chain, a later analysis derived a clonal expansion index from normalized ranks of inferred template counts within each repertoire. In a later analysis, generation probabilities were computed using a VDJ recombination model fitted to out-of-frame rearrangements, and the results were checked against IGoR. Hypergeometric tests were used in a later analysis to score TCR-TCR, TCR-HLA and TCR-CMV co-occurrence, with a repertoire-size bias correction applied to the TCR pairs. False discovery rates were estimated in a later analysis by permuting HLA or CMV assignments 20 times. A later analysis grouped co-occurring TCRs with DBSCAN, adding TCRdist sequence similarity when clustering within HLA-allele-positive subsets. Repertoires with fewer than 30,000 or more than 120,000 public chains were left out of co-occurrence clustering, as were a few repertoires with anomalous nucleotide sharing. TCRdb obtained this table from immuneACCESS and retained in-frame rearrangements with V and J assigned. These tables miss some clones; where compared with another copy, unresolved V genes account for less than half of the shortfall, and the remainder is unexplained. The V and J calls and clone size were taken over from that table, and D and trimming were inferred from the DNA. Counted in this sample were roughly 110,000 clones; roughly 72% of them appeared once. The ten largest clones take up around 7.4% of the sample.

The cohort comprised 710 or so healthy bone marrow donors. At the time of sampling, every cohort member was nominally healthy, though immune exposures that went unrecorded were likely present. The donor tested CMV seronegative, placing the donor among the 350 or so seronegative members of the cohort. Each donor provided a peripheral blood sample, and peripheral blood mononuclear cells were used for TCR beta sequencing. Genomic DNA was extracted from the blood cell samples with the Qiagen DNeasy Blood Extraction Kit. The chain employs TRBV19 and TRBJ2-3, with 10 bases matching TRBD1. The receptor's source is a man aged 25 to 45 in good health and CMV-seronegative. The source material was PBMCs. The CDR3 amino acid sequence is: CASRWGQGLIDTQYF. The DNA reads TGTGCCAGTAGATGGGGACAGGGGCTTATAGATACGCAGTATTTT.